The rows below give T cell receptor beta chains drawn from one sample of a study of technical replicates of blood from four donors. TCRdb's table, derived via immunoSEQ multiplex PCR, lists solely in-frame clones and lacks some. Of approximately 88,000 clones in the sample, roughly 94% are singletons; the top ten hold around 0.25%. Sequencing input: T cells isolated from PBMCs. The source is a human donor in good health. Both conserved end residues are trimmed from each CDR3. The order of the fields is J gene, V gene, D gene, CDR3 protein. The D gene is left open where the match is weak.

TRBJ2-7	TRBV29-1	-	SVELDKNSYEQY
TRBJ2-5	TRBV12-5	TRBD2	ASGLRVSGGNWLETQY
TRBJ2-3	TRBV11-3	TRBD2	ASSLILFRGEGTDTQY
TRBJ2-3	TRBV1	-	TSSQDQPRAHSSSHTDTQY
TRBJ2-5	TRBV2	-	ANGPGIETQY
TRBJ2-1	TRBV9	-	ASSVNGNEQF
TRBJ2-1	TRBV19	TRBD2	ASSMGLAGYNEQF
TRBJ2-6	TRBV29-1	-	SVYSYSGANVLT
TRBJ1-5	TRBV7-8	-	ASSLRGESQPQH
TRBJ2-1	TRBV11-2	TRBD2	ASSRGTSGKYNEQF
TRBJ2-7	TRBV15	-	ATSRGTNPTYEQY
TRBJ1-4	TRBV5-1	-	ASSLAGSSDEKLF
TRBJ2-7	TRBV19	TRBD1	ASSTGTGLYEQY
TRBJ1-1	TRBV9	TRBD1	ASSVETGGLGKVTEAF
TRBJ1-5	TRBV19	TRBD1	ATRQGRIYSNQPQH
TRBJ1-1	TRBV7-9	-	ASSRTDTEAF
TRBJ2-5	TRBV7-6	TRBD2	ASSLGGLAGAQETQY
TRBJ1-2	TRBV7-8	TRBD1	ASSPMDRATHYGYT
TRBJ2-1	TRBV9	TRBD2	ASSGRLGRGVGEQF
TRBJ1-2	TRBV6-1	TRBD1	ASGYSTGNYGYT
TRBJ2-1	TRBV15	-	ATSRDLGVGGNEQF
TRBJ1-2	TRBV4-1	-	ASSPLGTSYGYT
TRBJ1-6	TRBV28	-	ASSLQVKRDNSPLH
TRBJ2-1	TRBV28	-	ASSLVVTEAYNEQF
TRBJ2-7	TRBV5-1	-	ASSQGSYEQY
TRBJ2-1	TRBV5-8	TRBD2	ASRGLAGGFSSYNEQF